These T cell receptor beta chains were read from a single sample in a study of shared clonotypes between healthy human individuals. This table comes from immunoSEQ multiplex PCR, and its TCRdb copy is limited to in-frame clones, with some not included. The repertoire holds some 1.4 million clones, roughly 96% seen once, with roughly 1.2% in the top ten. The specimen was naive CD4+ T cells sorted from blood. The origin of the receptors is a man aged 25 to 45 in good health. Both conserved end residues are part of each CDR3. Each record gives: J gene, V gene, clone size, D gene, CDR3 protein, CDR3 DNA. A D gene is named only where the DNA matches it firmly. Where a row states a size, it is once, few, many or the class of an expanded clone; other rows omit it.

TRBJ1-1,TRBV6-4,once,NA,CASSDRLGAEAFF,TGTGCCAGCAGTGACCGACTGGGGGCTGAAGCTTTCTTT
TRBJ1-2,TRBV28,NA,NA,CASSPTTPEGFGYTF,TGTGCCAGCAGTCCTACAACGCCAGAGGGGTTCGGCTACACCTTC
TRBJ2-7,TRBV7-8,NA,NA,CASSLRSGPYEQYF,TGTGCCAGCAGCTTGAGGTCAGGACCCTACGAGCAGTACTTC
TRBJ2-7,TRBV28,NA,TRBD2,CASRAGRSEQYF,TGTGCCAGCAGGGCCGGGAGGAGCGAGCAGTACTTC
TRBJ2-6,TRBV2,NA,NA,CASSNGQAGANVLTF,TGTGCCAGCAGCAACGGACAAGCTGGGGCCAACGTCCTGACTTTC
TRBJ1-1,TRBV29-1,NA,TRBD1,CSVCTGGAYTEAFF,TGCAGCGTTTGTACAGGGGGCGCATACACTGAAGCTTTCTTT
TRBJ1-3,TRBV6-5,NA,NA,CASSYKGFGNTIYF,TGTGCCAGCAGTTATAAGGGGTTTGGAAACACCATATATTTT
TRBJ2-7,TRBV5-1,NA,TRBD2,CASSAGLAGYSYEQYF,TGCGCCAGCAGCGCCGGACTAGCGGGATACTCCTACGAGCAGTACTTC
TRBJ2-1,TRBV5-1,NA,TRBD2,CASSPLLAGAYNEQFF,TGCGCCAGCAGCCCACTTCTAGCGGGAGCTTACAATGAGCAGTTCTTC
TRBJ2-7,TRBV10-1,NA,NA,CASSEKGDSSYEQYF,TGCGCCAGCAGTGAGAAAGGGGATAGCTCCTACGAGCAGTACTTC
TRBJ2-1,TRBV7-9,once,TRBD1,CASSWIRTGFNSYNEQFF,TGTGCCAGCAGCTGGATAAGGACAGGGTTCAACTCCTACAATGAGCAGTTCTTC
TRBJ2-3,TRBV9,NA,NA,CASSVEGGPLDTQYF,TGTGCCAGCAGCGTTGAGGGGGGACCGCTGGATACGCAGTATTTT
TRBJ2-7,TRBV28,NA,NA,CASKAGGPGYEQYF,TGTGCCAGCAAGGCCGGAGGTCCAGGGTACGAGCAGTACTTC
TRBJ2-5,TRBV4-2,NA,TRBD2,CASSQGVTGGGQETQYF,TGTGCCAGCAGCCAAGGGGTAACGGGAGGGGGCCAAGAGACCCAGTACTTC
TRBJ2-1,TRBV19,NA,TRBD2,CASSPIRGDLGNEQFF,TGTGCCAGTAGTCCCATTCGGGGGGACTTAGGGAATGAGCAGTTCTTC
TRBJ2-3,TRBV27,NA,NA,CASSFGGAGTDTQYF,TGTGCCAGCAGTTTTGGAGGGGCCGGCACAGATACGCAGTATTTT
TRBJ2-1,TRBV2,NA,NA,CASSERVAQFF,TGTGCCAGCAGTGAAAGAGTCGCGCAGTTCTTC
TRBJ1-1,TRBV19,NA,TRBD1,CASSIGQGMEAFF,TGTGCCAGTAGTATAGGACAGGGGATGGAAGCTTTCTTT
TRBJ2-6,TRBV19,NA,NA,CASSISGRQGTGANVLTF,TGTGCCAGTAGTATAAGTGGGAGACAAGGAACTGGGGCCAACGTCCTGACTTTC
TRBJ2-5,TRBV11-2,NA,TRBD2,CASSPSRSGRPGETQYF,TGTGCCAGCAGCCCGTCTCGCAGCGGGAGGCCGGGGGAGACCCAGTACTTC
TRBJ2-2,TRBV4-3,NA,TRBD1,CASSQVLPTGGGTGELFF,TGCGCCAGCAGCCAGGTCCTCCCGACAGGGGGCGGCACCGGGGAGCTGTTTTTT
TRBJ2-7,TRBV10-2,NA,NA,CASSEPKGQAANKPSSYEQYF,TGCGCCAGCAGTGAGCCTAAAGGCCAGGCTGCAAATAAACCGAGCTCCTACGAGCAGTACTTC
TRBJ2-7,TRBV29-1,NA,TRBD2,CSVEEGGLAFSYEQYF,TGCAGCGTTGAAGAAGGGGGACTAGCGTTTTCCTACGAGCAGTACTTC
TRBJ2-7,TRBV5-1,NA,NA,CASSTAYEQYF,TGCGCCAGCAGTACGGCTTACGAGCAGTACTTC
TRBJ2-2,TRBV5-4,NA,NA,CASSSIVPIGTYHGELFF,TGTGCCAGCAGCTCGATTGTCCCCATAGGGACATACCACGGGGAGCTGTTTTTT
TRBJ1-1,TRBV28,NA,TRBD1,CASGATGLNTEAFF,TGTGCCAGCGGCGCGACAGGGCTGAACACTGAAGCTTTCTTT
TRBJ2-7,TRBV6-5,once,NA,CASRTDSPYEQYF,TGTGCCAGCAGAACGGACAGCCCATACGAGCAGTACTTC
TRBJ2-3,TRBV5-1,NA,TRBD1,CASSFDRATDTQYF,TGCGCCAGCAGCTTCGACAGGGCAACAGATACGCAGTATTTT
TRBJ2-3,TRBV15,NA,NA,CATSRDPAATDTQYF,TGTGCCACCAGCAGAGATCCAGCAGCCACAGATACGCAGTATTTT
TRBJ2-2,TRBV5-5,NA,NA,CASSPKAPLQGNGELFF,TGTGCCAGCAGCCCCAAGGCCCCCCTACAGGGAAACGGGGAGCTGTTTTTT
TRBJ2-5,TRBV2,NA,NA,CASSEAIGREETQYF,TGTGCCAGCAGTGAAGCGATCGGACGGGAAGAGACCCAGTACTTC
TRBJ2-5,TRBV9,once,TRBD2,CASSVGGSSSETQYF,TGTGCCAGCAGCGTAGGCGGGAGTTCGTCAGAGACCCAGTACTTC
TRBJ2-2,TRBV4-3,NA,TRBD1,CASSQRMTGGIGELFF,TGCGCCAGCAGCCAAAGGATGACAGGGGGCATCGGGGAGCTGTTTTTT
TRBJ2-7,TRBV29-1,NA,NA,CSAPGDGGEQYF,TGCAGCGCCCCAGGGGATGGGGGAGAGCAGTACTTC
TRBJ2-2,TRBV30,NA,NA,CAWRDTRRVNTGELFF,TGTGCCTGGAGGGACACCCGAAGGGTGAACACCGGGGAGCTGTTTTTT
TRBJ2-4,TRBV7-2,NA,NA,CASSLRDAGNIQYF,TGTGCCAGCAGCTTACGGGATGCAGGGAACATTCAGTACTTC
TRBJ2-5,TRBV7-3,NA,NA,CASSSAGQETQYF,TGTGCCAGCAGCTCGGCAGGGCAGGAGACCCAGTACTTC